The clone carrying this T cell receptor (beta chain) was observed a handful of times. These data are taken from a study of lymphopenia after photon versus proton radiotherapy. TCRdb's table, derived via immunoSEQ multiplex PCR, lists solely in-frame clones and lacks some. The sample holds 60,000 or so clones, 75% to 90% seen once. CDR1 is SGHRS and CDR2 is YFSETQ in the germline V gene. Trimming removed 0 bases from V and 11 bases from J; junction bases left unmatched: 6. CDR3 size: 15 residues. The receptor comes from a man in his forties with gastric cancer. Sequenced material: peripheral blood, taken from a patient treated with photon-based radiotherapy. This rearrangement joins TRBV5-1 to TRBJ1-6, with 9 positions matching TRBD1. CDR3 DNA: TGCGCCAGCAGCTTGGATGGGACAGGGCTACCACCCCTCCACTTT. Encoded protein: CASSLDGTGLPPLHF.